The entry below gives a single TCR beta chain sequence along with its context. This specimen belongs to a study of blood T cell repertoires in COVID-19. On the study more broadly: Italy, Spain and the United States were the sources of the convalescent and acute COVID-19 samples.

The CDR3 is made up of 16 amino acids. Germline assignment: CDR1 LNHNV and CDR2 YYDKDF (reference sequence). The V segment lost 0 bases and the J segment 5 bases; nucleotides outside the gene matches: 3. Authors' analysis steps: Amplification with reference gene primers provided the estimates of nucleated cell counts. Assay: immunoSEQ multiplex PCR; the TCRdb copy retains only in-frame clones and omits some. V, J and clone size were drawn from that table, and D and trimming were deduced from the DNA. Altogether fewer than 110,000 clones are present, around 87% being singletons, with the ten largest covering about 9.9%.

The source of this sequence is a woman aged 25 to 45 with acute or convalescent COVID-19. The chain carries TRBV15 and TRBJ1-4; 10 bases align to TRBD1. The specimen was peripheral blood. DNA for the CDR3: TGTGCCACCAGCAGAGATTTGACAGGGGGCAATGAAAAACTGTTTTTT. Translating it yields CATSRDLTGGNEKLFF.